These 20 T cell receptor beta chains came from one sample sequenced in a study of blood T cell repertoires in COVID-19. Measured with immunoSEQ multiplex PCR; TCRdb has only the in-frame clones, and not every one. The sample lists about 350,000 clones; about nine tenths were seen once. Sequencing was carried out using PBMCs or T cells enriched from blood (not recorded which). These receptors were collected from a woman younger than 45 who had been exposed to COVID-19.

The chain joins TRBV7-9 to TRBJ1-6; 9 bases are a match to TRBD1. This CDR3 has 15 amino acids. The trim removed 0 bases at V and 11 bases at J, leaving 5 bases unmatched. Germline values: CDR1 SEHNR, CDR2 FQNEAQ (reference sequence). As DNA, the CDR3 is TGTGCCAGCAGCTTAGCGGGGGACAGGGAGGCACCCCTCCACTTT. The encoded protein is CASSLAGDREAPLHF.

This chain uses TRBV29-1 with TRBJ2-5; the match to TRBD1 covers 8 bases. The trim removed 7 bases at V and 4 bases at J, leaving 8 bases unmatched. The CDR3 is made up of 13 amino acids. Germline V CDR1 and CDR2: SQVTM, ANQGSEA. CDR3 coding DNA: TGCAGCGCCGACAGGGGCAGGGGAGAGACCCAGTACTTC. Residues: CSADRGRGETQYF.

The V call is TRBV30, the J call TRBJ1-3, with D perhaps TRBD1 (5 bases). Between the trimmed V and J ends, which lost 2 bases and 3 bases, there was a span of 14 bases. Germline values: CDR1 GTSNPN, CDR2 SVGIG (reference sequence). This CDR3 spans 15 amino acids. The CDR3 nucleotides are TGTGCCTGGAGTCCACTCGCAGGGTATGGAAACACCATATATTTT. Translating it yields CAWSPLAGYGNTIYF.

The chain has TRBV5-4 and TRBJ2-1; 7 bases map to TRBD2. Unmatched junction bases numbered 6, after V lost 3 bases and J lost 3 bases. The germline gives CDR1 SGHNT, CDR2 YYREEE (reference sequence). This CDR3 has 15 amino acids. The DNA of the CDR3 is TGTGCCAGCAGCTCCCCGACTAGCCTCTACAATGAGCAGTTCTTC. This encodes CASSSPTSLYNEQFF.

This chain connects TRBV5-1 to TRBJ2-6; D gene ambiguous. Germline V lookup: CDR1 SGHRS, CDR2 YFSETQ. V lost 0 bases, J lost 1 base, and 5 bases lay in between. The CDR3 runs to 15 residues. The CDR3 DNA reads TGCGCCAGCAGCTTGGCCCATTCTGGGGCCAACGTCCTGACTTTC. Protein: CASSLAHSGANVLTF.

This chain links TRBV18 with TRBJ1-2; 8 bases map to TRBD1. Trimming at V came to 2 bases and at J to 6 bases, leaving 5 bases not matched to a gene. The CDR3 length is 14 residues. In germline, CDR1 is KGHSH, CDR2 LQKENI. The CDR3 coding sequence is TGTGCCAGCTCACCATTGACAGGGGATGATGGCTACACCTTC. This codes for CASSPLTGDDGYTF. Drawing the rest from reference TRBV18 and TRBJ1-2, the complete variable domain is NAGVMQNPRHLVRRRGQEARLRCSPMKGHSHVYWYRQLPEEGLKFMVYLQKENIIDESGMPKERFSAEFPKEGPSILRIQQVVRGDSAAYFCASSPLTGDDGYTFGSGTRLTVV.

This chain links TRBV3-1 (or the pseudogene TRBV3-2) with TRBJ1-5, with no clear D. Trimming took off 4 bases at V and 3 bases at J, with 10 bases between the two ends. The CDR3 loop spans 14 amino acids. The V gene's germline CDR1 is LGHDT and CDR2 YNNKEL (reference sequence). CDR3 in DNA: TGTGCCAGCAGCCCCGGACTGTACAATCAGCCCCAGCATTTT. The encoded protein is CASSPGLYNQPQHF.

V usage is TRBV28 and J usage is TRBJ1-2; D is perhaps TRBD1 (5 bases). V was cut by 3 bases and J by 6 bases, with 20 bases left in between. CDR1 is MDHEN, CDR2 SYDVKM, per germline. The CDR3 covers 16 residues. The CDR3 coding sequence is TGTGCCAGCAGTTTTTCCCCCGCTGCTGGGGCTAATGGCTACACCTTC. Amino acids: CASSFSPAAGANGYTF.

The V gene is TRBV11-3, the J gene TRBJ1-3, with D perhaps matching TRBD1 (5 bases). Germline V gene lookup returns CDR1 SGHNT and CDR2 YENEEA. V lost 4 bases and J 0 bases, leaving 10 bases between the germline ends. The CDR3 spans 15 residues. The CDR3 loop is CASSSKGLSGNTIYF. In nucleotides, the CDR3 is TGTGCCAGCAGCTCAAAGGGACTCTCTGGAAACACCATATATTTT.

The chain uses TRBV28 and TRBJ1-1, with D perhaps matching TRBD1 (6 bases). CDR3 length: 15 residues. From germline, CDR1 is MDHEN and CDR2 SYDVKM. With 5 bases removed from V and 4 bases from J, the gap between germline ends came to 17 bases. Written as DNA, the CDR3 is TGTGCCAGCAGTCTCTTACAGGGCCCGACCACTGAAGCTTTCTTT. The encoded protein is CASSLLQGPTTEAFF.

This chain connects TRBV29-1 to TRBJ1-3; 10 bases are a match to TRBD1. Germline loops: CDR1 SQVTM, CDR2 ANQGSEA. There are 14 residues in the CDR3. The V and J ends lost 6 bases and 4 bases, in that order; junction bases with no gene match: 6. The CDR3 loop reads CSVDRTGGGNTIYF. CDR3 sequence (DNA): TGCAGCGTCGACAGGACAGGGGGAGGAAACACCATATATTTT. The complete variable domain, with remaining parts taken from reference TRBV29-1 and TRBJ1-3, reads SAVISQKPSRDICQRGTSLTIQCQVDSQVTMMFWYRQQPGQSLTLIATANQGSEATYESGFVIDKFPISRPNLTFSTLTVSNMSPEDSSIYLCSVDRTGGGNTIYFGEGSWLTVV.

As to this clone: The germline gene is not matched at one end of the junction; a read error may be the cause. The chain employs TRBV27 and TRBJ1-1; TRBD1 agrees at 7 bases. Germline V lookup: CDR1 MNHEY, CDR2 SMNVEV (reference sequence). The CDR3 covers 16 residues. The CDR3 DNA reads as TGTGCCAGGAGTTTCGGAATTCAGGGGGAACACTCTGAAGCTTTCTTT. Its translation: CARSFGIQGEHSEAFF.

The rearrangement uses TRBV5-1 and TRBJ2-3; possible D gene TRBD2, 5 bases. The germline V and J ends were trimmed by 0 bases and 5 bases, with 13 bases remaining between them. This CDR3 region has 15 residues. Germline V lookup: CDR1 SGHRS, CDR2 YFSETQ. CDR3 loop: CASSLVEGALDTQYF. The CDR3 nucleotides are TGCGCCAGCAGCTTGGTCGAGGGAGCCTTAGATACGCAGTATTTT.

The gene calls are TRBV14 and TRBJ2-1; D gene unclear. The length of the CDR3 is 13 residues. Germline V CDR1 and CDR2: SGHDN, FVKESK. With 6 bases removed from V and 5 bases from J, the gap between germline ends came to 11 bases. CDR3 bases: TGTGCCAGCAGAAAGATCGGTAACAATGAGCAGTTCTTC. Translating gives CASRKIGNNEQFF.

The V gene is TRBV14, the J gene TRBJ1-4; D call uncertain. V was cut by 2 bases and J by 8 bases, with 6 bases left in between. CDR1 and CDR2 from the germline V gene are SGHDN and FVKESK. CDR3 size: 12 residues. In nucleotides, the CDR3 is TGTGCCAGCAGCCAATTCGTGGAAAAACTGTTTTTT. Encoded protein: CASSQFVEKLFF.

The chain uses TRBV4-2 and TRBJ1-5; 7 bases map to TRBD1. Trimming removed 1 base from V and 6 bases from J; junction bases left unmatched: 6. This CDR3 has 15 residues. CDR1 is LGHNA and CDR2 is YNFKEQ in the germline V gene. The CDR3 reads CASSQGGTETQPQHF. CDR3 nucleotide sequence: TGTGCCAGCAGCCAAGGGGGGACAGAAACTCAGCCCCAGCATTTT.

The chain combines TRBV9 with TRBJ1-2, with 9 bases matching TRBD1. The trim removed 4 bases at V and 11 bases at J, leaving 9 bases unmatched. Germline V CDR1 and CDR2: SGDLS, YYNGEE. CDR3 length: 13 residues. DNA for the CDR3: TGTGCCAGCAGCCCCAGTACGGACAGGGGTTACACCTTC. Encoded protein: CASSPSTDRGYTF.

J is TRBJ2-7 and V is TRBV9; 9 bases line up with TRBD2. Trimming took 3 bases from V and 9 from J; bases not matched to a gene: 22. The CDR3 has 18 amino acids. Germline V gives CDR1 SGDLS, CDR2 YYNGEE. CDR3: CASSASVPGAGGGLGQYF. The CDR3 DNA reads as TGTGCCAGCAGCGCTTCCGTTCCGGGAGCGGGAGGAGGGCTCGGGCAGTACTTC.

V gene TRBV11-2 combines with J gene TRBJ2-1, with 10 bases that match TRBD2. This CDR3 is built from 17 residues. Germline-derived CDR1 and CDR2 are SGHAT and FQNNGV. V gave up 5 bases and J gave up 2 bases; unmatched junction bases: 9. CDR3 residues: CASSAYPSGGTYNEQFF. The DNA of the CDR3 is TGTGCCAGCAGCGCCTACCCTAGCGGGGGTACCTACAATGAGCAGTTCTTC.

V usage is TRBV6-5 and J usage is TRBJ1-2; possible D gene TRBD1, 5 bases. The germline V gene has CDR1 MNHEY and CDR2 SVGAGI. V was shortened by 5 bases and J by 4 bases, with 11 bases between the two germline ends. The CDR3 loop spans 13 amino acids. The CDR3 DNA reads TGTGCCAGCAGTCCCAGGGTCTTCTATGGCTACACCTTC. Encoded protein: CASSPRVFYGYTF.